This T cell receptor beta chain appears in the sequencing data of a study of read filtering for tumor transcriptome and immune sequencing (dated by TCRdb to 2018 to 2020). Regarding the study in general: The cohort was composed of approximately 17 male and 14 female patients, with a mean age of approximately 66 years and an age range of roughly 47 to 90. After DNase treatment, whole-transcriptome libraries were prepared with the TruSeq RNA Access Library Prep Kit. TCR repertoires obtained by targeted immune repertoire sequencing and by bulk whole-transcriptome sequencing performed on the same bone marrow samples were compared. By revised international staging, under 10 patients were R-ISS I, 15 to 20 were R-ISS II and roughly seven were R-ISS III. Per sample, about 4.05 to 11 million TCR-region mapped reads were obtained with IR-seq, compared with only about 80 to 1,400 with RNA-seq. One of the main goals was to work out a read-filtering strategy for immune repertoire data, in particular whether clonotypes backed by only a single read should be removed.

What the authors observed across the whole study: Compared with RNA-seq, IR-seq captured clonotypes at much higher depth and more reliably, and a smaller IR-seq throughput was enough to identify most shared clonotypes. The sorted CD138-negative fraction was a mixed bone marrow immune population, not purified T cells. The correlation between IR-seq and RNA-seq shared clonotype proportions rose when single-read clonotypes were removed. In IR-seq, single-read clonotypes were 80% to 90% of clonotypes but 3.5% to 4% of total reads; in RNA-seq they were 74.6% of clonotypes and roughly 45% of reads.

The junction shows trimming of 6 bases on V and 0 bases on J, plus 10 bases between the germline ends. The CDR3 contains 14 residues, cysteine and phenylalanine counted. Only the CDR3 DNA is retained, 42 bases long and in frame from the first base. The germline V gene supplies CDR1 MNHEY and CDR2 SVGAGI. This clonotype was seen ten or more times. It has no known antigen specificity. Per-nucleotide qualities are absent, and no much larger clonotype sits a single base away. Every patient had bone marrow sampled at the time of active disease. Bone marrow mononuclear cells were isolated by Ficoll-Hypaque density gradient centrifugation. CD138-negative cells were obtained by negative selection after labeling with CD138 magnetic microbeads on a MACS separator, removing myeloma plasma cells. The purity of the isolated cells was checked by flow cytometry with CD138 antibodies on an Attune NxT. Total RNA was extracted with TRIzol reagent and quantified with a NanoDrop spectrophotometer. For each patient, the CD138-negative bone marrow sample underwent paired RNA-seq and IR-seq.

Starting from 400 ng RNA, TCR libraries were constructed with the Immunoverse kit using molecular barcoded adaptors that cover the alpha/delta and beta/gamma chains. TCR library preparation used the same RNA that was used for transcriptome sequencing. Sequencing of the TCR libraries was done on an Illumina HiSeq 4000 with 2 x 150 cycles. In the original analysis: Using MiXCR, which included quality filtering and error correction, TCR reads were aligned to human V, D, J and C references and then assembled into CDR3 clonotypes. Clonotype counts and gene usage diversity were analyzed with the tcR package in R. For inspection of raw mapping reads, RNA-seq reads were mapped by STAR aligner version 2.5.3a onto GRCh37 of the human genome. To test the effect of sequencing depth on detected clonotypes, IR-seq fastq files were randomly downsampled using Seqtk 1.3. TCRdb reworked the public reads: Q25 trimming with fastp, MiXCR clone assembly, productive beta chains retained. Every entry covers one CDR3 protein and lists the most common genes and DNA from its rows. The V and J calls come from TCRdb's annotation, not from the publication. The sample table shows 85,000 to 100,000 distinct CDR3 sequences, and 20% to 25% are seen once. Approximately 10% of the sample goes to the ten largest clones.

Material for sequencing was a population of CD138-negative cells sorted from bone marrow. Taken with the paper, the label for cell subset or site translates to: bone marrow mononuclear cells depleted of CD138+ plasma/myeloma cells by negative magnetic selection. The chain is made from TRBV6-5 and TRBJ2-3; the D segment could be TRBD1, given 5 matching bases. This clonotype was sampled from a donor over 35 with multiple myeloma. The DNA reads TGTGCCAGCAGGCAGGGTCCTAGCACAGATACGCAGTATTTT. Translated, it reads CASRQGPSTDTQYF.